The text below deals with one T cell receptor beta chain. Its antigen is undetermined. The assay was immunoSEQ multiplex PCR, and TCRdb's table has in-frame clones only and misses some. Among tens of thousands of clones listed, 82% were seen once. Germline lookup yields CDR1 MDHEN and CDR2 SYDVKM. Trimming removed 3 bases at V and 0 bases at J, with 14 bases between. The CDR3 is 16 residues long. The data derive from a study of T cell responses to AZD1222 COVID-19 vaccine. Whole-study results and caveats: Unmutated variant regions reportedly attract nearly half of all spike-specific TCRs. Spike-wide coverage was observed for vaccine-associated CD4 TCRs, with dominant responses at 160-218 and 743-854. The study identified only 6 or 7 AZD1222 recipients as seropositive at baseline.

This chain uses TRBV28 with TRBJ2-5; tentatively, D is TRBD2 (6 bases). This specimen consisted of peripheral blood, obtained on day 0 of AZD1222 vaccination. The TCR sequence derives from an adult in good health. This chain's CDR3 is CASSLGPSGDQETQYF. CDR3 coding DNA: TGTGCCAGCAGTTTGGGACCTTCGGGGGACCAAGAGACCCAGTACTTC.